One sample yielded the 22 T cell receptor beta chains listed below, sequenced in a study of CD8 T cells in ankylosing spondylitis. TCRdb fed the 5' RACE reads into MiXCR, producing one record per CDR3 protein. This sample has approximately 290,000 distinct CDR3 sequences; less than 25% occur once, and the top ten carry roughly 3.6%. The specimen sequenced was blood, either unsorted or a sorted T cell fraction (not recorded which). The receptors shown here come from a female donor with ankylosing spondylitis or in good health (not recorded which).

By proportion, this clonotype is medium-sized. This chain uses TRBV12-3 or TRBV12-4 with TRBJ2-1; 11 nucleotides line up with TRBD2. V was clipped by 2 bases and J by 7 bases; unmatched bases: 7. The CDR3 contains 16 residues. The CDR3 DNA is TGTGCCAGCAGTTTAAGTAGCGGGAGGGCCTGGAATGAGCAGTTCTTC. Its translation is CASSLSSGRAWNEQFF.

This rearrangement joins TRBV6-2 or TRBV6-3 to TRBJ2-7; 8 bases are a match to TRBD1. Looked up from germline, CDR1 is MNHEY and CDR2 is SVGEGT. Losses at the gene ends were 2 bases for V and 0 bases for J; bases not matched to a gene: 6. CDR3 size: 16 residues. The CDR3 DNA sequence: TGTGCCAGCAGTTACGGGGACAGGTGGAGCTCCTACGAGCAGTACTTC. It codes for CASSYGDRWSSYEQYF.

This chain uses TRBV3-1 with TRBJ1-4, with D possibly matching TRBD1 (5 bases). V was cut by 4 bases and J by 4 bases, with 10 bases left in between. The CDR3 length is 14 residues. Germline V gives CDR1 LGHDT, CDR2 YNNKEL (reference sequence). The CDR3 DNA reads TGTGCCAGCAGCCTCGACAGCCATAATGAAAAACTGTTTTTT. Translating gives CASSLDSHNEKLFF.

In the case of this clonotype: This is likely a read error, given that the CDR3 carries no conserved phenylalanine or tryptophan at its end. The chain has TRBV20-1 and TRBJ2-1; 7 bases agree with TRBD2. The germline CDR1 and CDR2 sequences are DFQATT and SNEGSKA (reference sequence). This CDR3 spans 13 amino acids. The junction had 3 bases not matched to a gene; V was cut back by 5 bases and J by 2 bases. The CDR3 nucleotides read TGCAGTGCTCTAAGCGGGACCTACAATGAGCAGTTCTTA. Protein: CSALSGTYNEQFL.

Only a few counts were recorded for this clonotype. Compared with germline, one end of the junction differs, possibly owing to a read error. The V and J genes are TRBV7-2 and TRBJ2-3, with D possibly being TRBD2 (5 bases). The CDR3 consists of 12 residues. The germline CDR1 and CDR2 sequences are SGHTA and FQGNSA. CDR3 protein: CASSLTGDTKYF. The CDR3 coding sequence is TGTGCCAGCAGCTTAACCGGGGATACGAAGTATTTT.

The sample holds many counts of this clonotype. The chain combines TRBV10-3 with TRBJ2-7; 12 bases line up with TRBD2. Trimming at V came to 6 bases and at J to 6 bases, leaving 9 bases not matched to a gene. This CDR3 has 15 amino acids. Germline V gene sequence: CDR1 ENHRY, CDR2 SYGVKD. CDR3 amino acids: CAIRPGTSGYGEQYF. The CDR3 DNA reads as TGTGCCATCAGACCCGGGACTAGCGGGTATGGCGAGCAGTACTTC.

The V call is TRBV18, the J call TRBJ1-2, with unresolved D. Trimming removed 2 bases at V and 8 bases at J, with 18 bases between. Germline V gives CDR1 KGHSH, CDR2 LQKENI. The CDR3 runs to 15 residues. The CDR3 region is CASSPDPSPARGYTF. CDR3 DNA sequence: TGTGCCAGCTCACCAGACCCCTCTCCGGCACGGGGCTACACCTTC.

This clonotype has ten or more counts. The CDR3, as DNA: TGTGCCAGCAGTTACCCCGGACTAGAGGGGAACACCGGGGAGCTGTTTTTT. Translating gives CASSYPGLEGNTGELFF. The V and J genes are TRBV6-5 and TRBJ2-2, with 7 bases lining up with TRBD2. This CDR3 is 17 amino acids long. Germline lookup yields CDR1 MNHEY and CDR2 SVGAGI. Germline trimming cut 2 bases from V and 1 base from J; bases unmatched to any gene: 7.

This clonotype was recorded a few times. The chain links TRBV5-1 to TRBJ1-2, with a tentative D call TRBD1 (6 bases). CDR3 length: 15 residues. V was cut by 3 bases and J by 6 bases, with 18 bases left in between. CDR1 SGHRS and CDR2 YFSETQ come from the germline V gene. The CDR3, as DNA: TGCGCCAGCAGCTGGATCGGGAGGGGGGTGGATGGCTACACCTTC. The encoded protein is CASSWIGRGVDGYTF.

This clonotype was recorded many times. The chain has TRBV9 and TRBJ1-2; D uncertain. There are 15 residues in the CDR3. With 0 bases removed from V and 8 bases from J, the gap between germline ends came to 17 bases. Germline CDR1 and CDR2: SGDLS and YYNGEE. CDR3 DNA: TGTGCCAGCAGCGTAGCTTTGGCCCGTTCTGAGGGCTACACCTTC. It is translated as CASSVALARSEGYTF.

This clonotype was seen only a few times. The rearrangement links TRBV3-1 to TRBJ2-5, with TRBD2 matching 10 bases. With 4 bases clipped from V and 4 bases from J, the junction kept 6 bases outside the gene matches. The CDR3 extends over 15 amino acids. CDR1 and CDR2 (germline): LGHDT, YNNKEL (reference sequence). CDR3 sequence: CASSLGLAIGETQYF. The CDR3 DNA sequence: TGTGCCAGCAGCCTGGGACTAGCGATTGGAGAGACCCAGTACTTC.

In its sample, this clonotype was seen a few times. The CDR3 nucleotides read TGTGCCAGTAGTACCGCAGGGACCAAAAACATTCAGTACTTC. This gives the protein CASSTAGTKNIQYF. The chain has TRBV19 and TRBJ2-4; tentative D call: TRBD1 (5 bases). This CDR3 is 14 amino acids long. Trimming took 4 bases from V and 2 from J, leaving 9 bases between them. The germline gives CDR1 LNHDA, CDR2 SQIVND (reference sequence).

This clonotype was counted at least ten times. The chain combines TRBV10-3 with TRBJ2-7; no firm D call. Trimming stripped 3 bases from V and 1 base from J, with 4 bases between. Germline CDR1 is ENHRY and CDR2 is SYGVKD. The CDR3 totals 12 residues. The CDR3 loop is CAISEQSYEQYF. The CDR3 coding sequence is TGTGCCATCAGTGAACAGTCCTACGAGCAGTACTTC.

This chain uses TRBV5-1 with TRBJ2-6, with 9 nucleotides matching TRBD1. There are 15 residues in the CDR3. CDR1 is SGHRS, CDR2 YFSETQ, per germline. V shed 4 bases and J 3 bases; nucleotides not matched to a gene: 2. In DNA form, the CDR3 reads TGCGCCAGCAGCCGGACAGGGGATGGGGCCAACGTCCTGACTTTC. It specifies CASSRTGDGANVLTF.

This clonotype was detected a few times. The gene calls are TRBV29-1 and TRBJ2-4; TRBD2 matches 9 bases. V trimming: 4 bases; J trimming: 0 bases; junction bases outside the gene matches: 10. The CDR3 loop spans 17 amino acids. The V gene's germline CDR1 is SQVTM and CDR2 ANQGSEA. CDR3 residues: CSVVGGRAGRAKNIQYF. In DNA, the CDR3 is TGCAGCGTTGTAGGCGGGAGGGCCGGTAGAGCCAAAAACATTCAGTACTTC.

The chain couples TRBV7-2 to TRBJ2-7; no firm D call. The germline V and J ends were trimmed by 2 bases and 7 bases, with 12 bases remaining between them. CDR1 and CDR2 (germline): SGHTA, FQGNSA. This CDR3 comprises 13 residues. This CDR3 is CASSLFVRSEQYF. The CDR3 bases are TGTGCCAGCAGCTTATTTGTGAGATCAGAGCAGTACTTC.

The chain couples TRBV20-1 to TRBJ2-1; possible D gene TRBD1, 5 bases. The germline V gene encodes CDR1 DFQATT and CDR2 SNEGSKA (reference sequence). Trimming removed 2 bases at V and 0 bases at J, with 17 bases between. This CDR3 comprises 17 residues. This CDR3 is CSARQGGGLSSYNEQFF. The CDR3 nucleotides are TGCAGTGCTAGACAGGGCGGCGGCCTCAGCTCCTACAATGAGCAGTTCTTC.

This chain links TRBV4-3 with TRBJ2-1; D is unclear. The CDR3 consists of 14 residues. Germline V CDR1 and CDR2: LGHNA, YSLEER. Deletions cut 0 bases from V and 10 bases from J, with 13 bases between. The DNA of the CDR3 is TGCGCCAGCAGCCAAGAGAGATTGTTGGGCGAGCAGTTCTTC. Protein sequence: CASSQERLLGEQFF.

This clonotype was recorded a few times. For the CDR3, the DNA is TGCAGTGTAGCTGTGGGGAGCACAGATACGCAGTATTTT. Residues: CSVAVGSTDTQYF. The gene calls are TRBV20-1 and TRBJ2-3, with D unclear. Germline V CDR1 and CDR2: DFQATT, SNEGSKA (reference sequence). The CDR3 is 13 amino acids. The ends were cut back, 7 bases at V and 0 bases at J, with 11 bases in the middle.

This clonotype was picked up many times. CDR3 bases: TGCAGTGCTAGAGAACCAGCAACTCGAAATGAGCAGTTCTTC. Translated, it gives CSAREPATRNEQFF. This chain connects TRBV20-1 to TRBJ2-1; the D is unclear. Per germline, CDR1 DFQATT and CDR2 SNEGSKA (reference sequence). The CDR3 length is 14 residues. V was clipped by 0 bases and J by 7 bases, with 13 bases between them.

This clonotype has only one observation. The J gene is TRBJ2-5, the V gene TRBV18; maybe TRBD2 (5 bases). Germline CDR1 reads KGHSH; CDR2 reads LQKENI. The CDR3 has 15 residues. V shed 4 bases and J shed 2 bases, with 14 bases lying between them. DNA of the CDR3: TGTGCCAGCTCACTGAGAGGTTCGGGGCAAGAGACCCAGTACTTC. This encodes CASSLRGSGQETQYF.

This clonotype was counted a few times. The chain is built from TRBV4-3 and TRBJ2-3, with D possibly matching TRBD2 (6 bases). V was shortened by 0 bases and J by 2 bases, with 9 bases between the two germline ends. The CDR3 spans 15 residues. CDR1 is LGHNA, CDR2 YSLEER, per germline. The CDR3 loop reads CASSQDAGSTDTQYF. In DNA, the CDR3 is TGCGCCAGCAGCCAAGATGCGGGATCCACAGATACGCAGTATTTT.